Presented here are 17 T cell receptor beta chains from one specimen sequenced in a study of T cells in Graves' hyperthyroidism and ophthalmopathy (dated by TCRdb to the late 2010s). Preparation of the library involved multiplex PCR. The instrument given in TCRdb is Illumina HiSeq 2000. TCR beta CDR3 regions were amplified from RNA transcripts. The TCR CDR3 was subjected to a first round of RT-PCR using the HTBI primer set and the Qiagen OneStep RT-PCR kit. TCRdb cleaned the public reads at Q25 with fastp, built clones with MiXCR and kept in-frame beta chains. Rows matching on CDR3 protein sequence are summarized as one entry with the most common DNA and genes. A total of around 620,000 distinct CDR3 sequences appear in this sample, 12% to 15% of them only once. The biggest ten clones account for roughly 7% of the sample. The source material was blood. The receptors were gathered from a woman under 30 with Graves' ophthalmopathy.

Points on this clonotype: This may be a read error, as it is one base from a much larger clone. The gene calls are TRBV2 and TRBJ1-1; TRBD1 might be the D (6 bases). This CDR3 has 12 amino acids. Germline CDR1 SNHLY, CDR2 FYNNEI. CDR3 DNA sequence: TGTGCCAGCAGGAGGGGGGAAACTGGAGCTTTCTTT. The encoded protein is CASRRGETGAFF.

This clonotype was picked up many times. The J gene is TRBJ2-5, the V gene TRBV6-1; D remains unclear. The CDR3 consists of 17 residues. Germline V lookup: CDR1 MNHNS, CDR2 SASEGT. V lost 6 bases, J lost 1 base, and 21 bases lay in between. CDR3 DNA: TGTGCCAGCAGGCTCGTTATTCCAGGCAGACTCCAAGAGACCCAGTACTTC. It specifies CASRLVIPGRLQETQYF.

Remarks on this clonotype: One junction end does not reproduce the germline sequence, and a read error may be involved. This chain uses TRBV27 with TRBJ2-7; D gene uncertain. The CDR3 has 14 residues. The V gene's germline CDR1 is MNHEY and CDR2 SMNVEV (reference sequence). In DNA, the CDR3 is TGTGCCAGCACTCCAATAGGCGGAGCCTACGAGCAGCACTTC. This sequence encodes CASTPIGGAYEQHF.

The table lists this clonotype with many counts. This chain connects TRBV5-5 to TRBJ1-1; TRBD1 matches 9 bases. This CDR3 contains 13 residues. The V and J ends lost 4 bases and 5 bases, in that order; junction bases with no gene match: 3. Germline values: CDR1 SGHKS, CDR2 YYEKEE (reference sequence). The CDR3 nucleotides are TGTGCCAGCAGCCGGGACAGGGAAACTGAAGCTTTCTTT. This gives the protein CASSRDRETEAFF.

V usage is TRBV5-1 and J usage is TRBJ2-7; perhaps D is TRBD1 or TRBD2 (6 bases each). This CDR3 contains 13 residues. V was trimmed by 4 bases and J by 6 bases, leaving 14 bases between them. CDR1 and CDR2 from the germline V gene are SGHRS and YFSETQ. The CDR3 region is CASSPIGGREQYF. The CDR3 DNA is TGCGCCAGCAGCCCTATTGGGGGGCGCGAGCAGTACTTC.

This clonotype was detected only a few times. The chain carries TRBV28 and TRBJ2-5; a weak D match, TRBD2 (6 bases). This CDR3 is 11 amino acids long. Looked up from germline, CDR1 is MDHEN and CDR2 is SYDVKM. The V end was cut by 3 bases, the J end by 13 bases, with 12 bases between. For the CDR3, the DNA is TGTGCCAGCAGTTTTCCGGAGGGACCGTACTTC. Translating gives CASSFPEGPYF. The full variable domain, completed using reference TRBV28 and TRBJ2-5, is DVKVTQSSRYLVKRTGEKVFLECVQDMDHENMFWYRQDPGLGLRLIYFSYDVKMKEKGDIPEGYSVSREKKERFSLILESASTNQTSMYLCASSFPEGPYFGPGTRLLVL.

This clonotype was recorded at least ten times. The chain carries TRBV30 and TRBJ2-3; D might be TRBD1 (5 bases). This CDR3 contains 13 residues. Germline V gene lookup returns CDR1 GTSNPN and CDR2 SVGIG (reference sequence). Deletions cut 1 base from V and 2 bases from J, with 7 bases between. The CDR3, as DNA: TGTGCCTGGAGTGGCAGGGCCACAGATACGCAGTATTTT. It translates to CAWSGRATDTQYF.

The CDR3 reads CSARAGGLAGGPGTDTQYF. As DNA, the CDR3 is TGCAGTGCTAGAGCGGGGGGACTAGCGGGAGGGCCGGGCACAGATACGCAGTATTTT. The chain couples TRBV20-1 to TRBJ2-3; 16 bases agree with TRBD2. J was trimmed by 1 base and V by 1 base; bases with no gene match: 8. CDR1 is DFQATT and CDR2 is SNEGSKA in the germline V gene (reference sequence). The CDR3 has 19 residues.

This clonotype appeared a few times. The chain carries TRBV6-2 or TRBV6-3 and TRBJ2-1; the D is unclear. The CDR3 loop spans 14 amino acids. CDR1 is MNHEY, CDR2 SVGEGT, per germline. The V end was cut by 3 bases, the J end by 10 bases, with 16 bases between. The CDR3 bases are TGTGCCAGCAGTTATTTAGGCTCTAGGATAGAGCAGTTCTTC. Its translation: CASSYLGSRIEQFF.

This clonotype has at least ten counts. This chain links TRBV4-1 with TRBJ2-1; D not certain. The V gene lost 4 bases and the J gene lost 2 bases, with 9 bases spanning the gap. Germline CDR1 MGHRA, CDR2 YSYEKL. The CDR3 has 14 amino acids. The CDR3 DNA sequence: TGCGCCAGCAGCCGCATGCGGACCTACAATGAGCAGTTCTTC. It is translated as CASSRMRTYNEQFF.

This clonotype was counted many times. The chain has TRBV2 and TRBJ2-7; D gene uncertain. Germline V gene data show CDR1 as SNHLY and CDR2 as FYNNEI. The CDR3 loop spans 13 amino acids. Trimming removed 3 bases from V and 3 bases from J, with 9 bases in between. This CDR3 reads CASSDVVNYEQYF. Written as DNA, the CDR3 is TGTGCCAGCAGTGATGTGGTTAACTACGAGCAGTACTTC.

This clonotype was picked up many times. The V gene is TRBV7-9, the J gene TRBJ2-7; possibly TRBD2 for D (7 bases). The V end was cut by 6 bases, the J end by 6 bases, with 12 bases between. The CDR3 runs to 12 residues. Germline CDR1 and CDR2: SEHNR and FQNEAQ (reference sequence). The DNA for the CDR3 is TGTGCCAGCAGTCTAGGGGGGGGCGAGCAGTACTTC. Amino acid sequence: CASSLGGGEQYF.

The CDR3 protein is CASSPETGVGSRSQYF. In nucleotides, the CDR3 is TGTGCCAGCAGTCCCGAGACGGGGGTAGGGAGTAGGTCCCAGTACTTC. The chain recombines TRBV6-2 or TRBV6-3 with TRBJ2-5; D perhaps matches TRBD2 (6 bases). Germline CDR1 and CDR2: MNHEY and SVGEGT. This CDR3 contains 16 residues. The ends were cut back, 5 bases at V and 9 bases at J, with 25 bases in the middle.

This clonotype was detected ten times or more. The chain uses TRBV10-3 and TRBJ2-5, with D perhaps assigned TRBD1 or TRBD2 (5 bases each). Trimming left V 10 bases short and J 0 bases short, with 15 bases between. CDR1 ENHRY and CDR2 SYGVKD come from the germline V gene. This CDR3 contains 14 residues. The DNA of the CDR3 is TGTGCCACCGTCAGGGAGCGAAACCAAGAGACCCAGTACTTC. Protein: CATVRERNQETQYF.

For this clonotype: A single base separates this from a much larger clone, so it may be a read error. The genes are TRBV12-3 or TRBV12-4 and TRBJ2-7; TRBD2 agrees at 13 bases. The CDR3 has 14 amino acids. In DNA form, the CDR3 reads TGTGCCGGCAGGGCGACTAGCGGGGGGAACGAGCAGTACTTC. This gives the protein CAGRATSGGNEQYF.

The chain joins TRBV19 to TRBJ1-1; 7 nucleotides match TRBD1. J was trimmed by 5 bases and V by 5 bases; bases with no gene match: 8. Germline V lookup: CDR1 LNHDA, CDR2 SQIVND (reference sequence). CDR3 length: 14 residues. The CDR3 coding sequence is TGTGCCAGTAGTCCTACAGGGGATAGTACTGAAGCTTTCTTT. This gives the protein CASSPTGDSTEAFF.

This clonotype has a handful of counts. V gene TRBV15 combines with J gene TRBJ2-2; 7 bases map to TRBD2. Trimming took 5 bases from V and 5 from J; bases not matched to a gene: 5. Germline CDR1 LNHNV, CDR2 YYDKDF (reference sequence). The CDR3 is 14 amino acids. CDR3 in amino acids: CATSPALATGELFF. Written as DNA, the CDR3 is TGTGCCACCAGCCCGGCACTAGCGACCGGGGAGCTGTTTTTT.